This T cell receptor beta chain was documented in a study of shared clonotypes between healthy human individuals. Caucasian adults residing in Nashville, Tennessee made up all the donors. Here immunoSEQ multiplex PCR was the method, and the copy in TCRdb shows in-frame clones only, minus some. Here the sample spans about 2.3 million clones, 93% being singletons. J lost 6 bases, V lost 2 bases, and 5 bases had no gene match. CDR3 size: 15 residues. Per germline, CDR1 WSHSY and CDR2 SAAADI. This clone has a single count. This chain links TRBV10-2 with TRBJ1-5, with 9 bases identical to TRBD1. The material sequenced was naive CD4+ T cells from PBMCs. Subset specified: CD45RA+ positively selected. This receptor was identified in a young man in good health. Some clones in this sample may be carry-over from other donors' samples. This CDR3 reads CASSETGGRGQPQHF. DNA of the CDR3: TGCGCCAGCAGTGAGACAGGGGGCAGGGGTCAGCCCCAGCATTTT.